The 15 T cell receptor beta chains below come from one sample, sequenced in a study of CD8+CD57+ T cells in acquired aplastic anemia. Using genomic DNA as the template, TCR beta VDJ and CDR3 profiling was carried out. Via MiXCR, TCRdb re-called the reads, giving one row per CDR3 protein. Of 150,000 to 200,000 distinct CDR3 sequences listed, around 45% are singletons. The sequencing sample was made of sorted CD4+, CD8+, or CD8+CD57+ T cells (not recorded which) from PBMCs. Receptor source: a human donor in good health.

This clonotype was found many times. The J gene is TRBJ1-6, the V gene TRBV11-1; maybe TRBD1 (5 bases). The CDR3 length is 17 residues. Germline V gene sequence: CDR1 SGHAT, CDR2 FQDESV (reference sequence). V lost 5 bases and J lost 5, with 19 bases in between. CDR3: CASSSYRPNFNNSPLHF. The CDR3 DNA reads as TGTGCCAGCAGCAGTTACAGGCCCAACTTCAATAATTCACCCCTCCACTTT. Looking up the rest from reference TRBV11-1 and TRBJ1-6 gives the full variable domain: EAEVAQSPRYKITEKSQAVAFWCDPISGHATLYWYRQILGQGPELLVQFQDESVVDDSQLPKDRFSAERLKGVDSTLKIQPAELGDSAMYLCASSSYRPNFNNSPLHFGNGTRLTVT.

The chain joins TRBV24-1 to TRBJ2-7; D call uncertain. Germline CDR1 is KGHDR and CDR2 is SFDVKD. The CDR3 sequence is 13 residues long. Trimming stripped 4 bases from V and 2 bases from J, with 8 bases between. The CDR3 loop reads CATSEGPTYEQYF. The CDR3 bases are TGTGCCACCAGTGAGGGTCCCACCTACGAGCAGTACTTC.

The CDR3 nucleotides are TGTGCCAGCAAATCGGACAGGGGAGGAGAGACCCAGTACTTC. It specifies CASKSDRGGETQYF. This chain links TRBV7-6 with TRBJ2-5; 9 positions match TRBD1. Germline V gene data show CDR1 as SGHVS and CDR2 as FNYEAQ. The CDR3 sequence is 14 residues long. Trimming took 7 bases from V and 4 from J; bases not matched to a gene: 7.

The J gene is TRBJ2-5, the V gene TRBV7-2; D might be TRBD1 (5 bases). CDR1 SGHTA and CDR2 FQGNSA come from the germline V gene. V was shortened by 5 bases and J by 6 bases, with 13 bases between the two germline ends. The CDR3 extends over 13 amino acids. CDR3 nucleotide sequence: TGTGCCAGCAGCCAAGAAAGGGGAAAGACCCAGTACTTC. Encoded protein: CASSQERGKTQYF.

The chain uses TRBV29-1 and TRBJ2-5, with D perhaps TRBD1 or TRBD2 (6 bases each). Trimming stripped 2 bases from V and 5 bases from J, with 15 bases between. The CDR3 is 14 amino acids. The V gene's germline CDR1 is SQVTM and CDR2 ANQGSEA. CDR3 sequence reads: CSVERVWGAETQYF. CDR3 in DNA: TGCAGCGTTGAAAGGGTATGGGGGGCTGAGACCCAGTACTTC.

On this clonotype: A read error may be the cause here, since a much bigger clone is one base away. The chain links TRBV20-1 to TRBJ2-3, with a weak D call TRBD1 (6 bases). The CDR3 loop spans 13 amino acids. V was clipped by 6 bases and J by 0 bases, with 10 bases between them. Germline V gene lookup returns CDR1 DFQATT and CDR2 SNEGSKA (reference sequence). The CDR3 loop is CSATGTSTDTQYF. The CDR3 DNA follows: TGCAGTGCGACCGGGACAAGCACAGATACGCAGTATTTT.

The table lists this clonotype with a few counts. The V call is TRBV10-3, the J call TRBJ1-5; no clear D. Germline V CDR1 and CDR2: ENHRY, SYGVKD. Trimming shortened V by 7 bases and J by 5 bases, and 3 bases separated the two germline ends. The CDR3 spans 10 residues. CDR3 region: CAIKDQPQHF. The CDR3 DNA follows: TGTGCCATCAAGGATCAGCCCCAGCATTTT.

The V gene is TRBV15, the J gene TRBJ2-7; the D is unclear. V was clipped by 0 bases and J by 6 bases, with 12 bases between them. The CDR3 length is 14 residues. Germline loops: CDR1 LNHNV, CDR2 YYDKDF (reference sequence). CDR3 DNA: TGTGCCACCAGCAGAGAGCAGGATCCGGGCGAGCAGTACTTC. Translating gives CATSREQDPGEQYF.

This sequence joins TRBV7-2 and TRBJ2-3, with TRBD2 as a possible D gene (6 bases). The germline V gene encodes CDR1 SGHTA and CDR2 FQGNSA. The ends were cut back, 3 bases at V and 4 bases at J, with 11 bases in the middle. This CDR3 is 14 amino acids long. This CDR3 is CASSFVRDSDTQYF. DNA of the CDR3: TGTGCCAGCAGCTTTGTGCGGGATTCAGATACGCAGTATTTT.

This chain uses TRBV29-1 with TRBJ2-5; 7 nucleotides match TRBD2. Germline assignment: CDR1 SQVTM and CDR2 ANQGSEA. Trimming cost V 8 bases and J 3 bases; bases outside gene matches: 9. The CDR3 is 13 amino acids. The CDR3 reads CSMWVAGKETQYF. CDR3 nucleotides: TGCAGCATGTGGGTAGCGGGTAAAGAGACCCAGTACTTC.

The CDR3 is CASSLAPTGIQYF. CDR3 nucleotide sequence: TGTGCCAGCAGCTTGGCACCTACGGGCATTCAGTACTTC. This rearrangement joins TRBV5-6 to TRBJ2-4; D is ambiguous. The germline V and J ends were trimmed by 0 bases and 9 bases, with 10 bases remaining between them. This CDR3 spans 13 amino acids. CDR1 is SGHDT, CDR2 YYEEEE, per germline.

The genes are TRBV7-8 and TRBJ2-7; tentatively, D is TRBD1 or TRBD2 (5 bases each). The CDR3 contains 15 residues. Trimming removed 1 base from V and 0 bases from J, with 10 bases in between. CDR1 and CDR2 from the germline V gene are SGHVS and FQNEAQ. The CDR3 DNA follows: TGTGCCAGCAGCTTAGGGGGACCCAACTCCTACGAGCAGTACTTC. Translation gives CASSLGGPNSYEQYF.

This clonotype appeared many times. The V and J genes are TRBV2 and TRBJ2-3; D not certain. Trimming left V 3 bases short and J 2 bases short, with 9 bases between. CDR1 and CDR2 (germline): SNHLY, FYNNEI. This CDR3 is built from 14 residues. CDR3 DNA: TGTGCCAGCAGTGACAGCCGACACACAGATACGCAGTATTTT. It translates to CASSDSRHTDTQYF.

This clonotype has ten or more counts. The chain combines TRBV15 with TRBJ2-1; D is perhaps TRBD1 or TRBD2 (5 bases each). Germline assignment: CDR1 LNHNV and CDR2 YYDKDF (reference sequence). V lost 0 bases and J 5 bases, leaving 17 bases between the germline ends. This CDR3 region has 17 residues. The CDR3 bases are TGTGCCACCAGCAGAGATTATGGGGGAGTTTTGGACAATGAGCAGTTCTTC. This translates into CATSRDYGGVLDNEQFF. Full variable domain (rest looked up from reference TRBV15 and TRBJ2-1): DAMVIQNPRYQVTQFGKPVTLSCSQTLNHNVMYWYQQKSSQAPKLLFHYYDKDFNNEADTPDNFQSRRPNTSFCFLDIRSPGLGDTAMYLCATSRDYGGVLDNEQFFGPGTRLTVL.

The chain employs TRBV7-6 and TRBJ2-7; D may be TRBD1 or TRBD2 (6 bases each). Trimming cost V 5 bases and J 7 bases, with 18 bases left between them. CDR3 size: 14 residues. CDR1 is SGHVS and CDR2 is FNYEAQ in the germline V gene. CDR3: CASSPSLGGGEQYF. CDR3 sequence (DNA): TGTGCCAGCAGCCCGAGTCTGGGGGGCGGAGAGCAGTACTTC.